These 14 T cell receptor beta chains were all obtained from the same sample, sequenced in a study of shared clonotypes between healthy human individuals. TCRdb's table, derived via immunoSEQ multiplex PCR, lists solely in-frame clones and lacks some. The repertoire includes millions of clones, 85% to 95% of them detected once, and 0.39% sits in the top ten. The sequenced material came from naive CD4+ T cells from PBMCs. Subset reported: CD45RA+ positively selected. Source of these receptors: a man between 18 and 29 years old in good health. Some clones in this sample may be carry-over from other donors' samples.

The table lists this clone with a count of one. This specimen includes other DNA sequences encoding the same CDR3. The CDR3 region is CASSVAGDSYNEQFF. The CDR3 DNA reads TGTGCCAGCAGCGTTGCGGGAGACTCCTACAATGAGCAGTTCTTC. The chain joins TRBV9 to TRBJ2-1; 7 bases map to TRBD2. Looked up from germline, CDR1 is SGDLS and CDR2 is YYNGEE. V shed 2 bases, J shed 0 bases, and the junction held 2 bases outside the gene matches. This CDR3 is 15 amino acids long. The full variable domain, its missing parts supplied by reference TRBV9 and TRBJ2-1, is DSGVTQTPKHLITATGQRVTLRCSPRSGDLSVYWYQQSLDQGLQFLIQYYNGEERAKGNILERFSAQQFPDLHSELNLSSLELGDSALYFCASSVAGDSYNEQFFGPGTRLTVL.

The CDR3 nucleotides read TGTGCCAGCAGCTCCCAGGCGAATGAGCAGTTCTTC. As protein: CASSSQANEQFF. The rearrangement joins TRBV7-2 to TRBJ2-1; D is unclear. The CDR3 consists of 12 residues. The V and J ends lost 4 bases and 7 bases respectively, with 8 bases between them. Germline CDR1 is SGHTA and CDR2 is FQGNSA.

The chain uses TRBV4-3 and TRBJ2-5; D gene ambiguous. With 0 bases removed from V and 3 bases from J, the gap between germline ends came to 11 bases. The CDR3 runs 15 residues. Germline CDR1 and CDR2: LGHNA and YSLEER. CDR3 DNA sequence: TGCGCCAGCAGCCAAGAAAGTGGCATTAAAGAGACCCAGTACTTC. This gives the protein CASSQESGIKETQYF.

The J gene is TRBJ1-5, the V gene TRBV5-8; 8 bases line up with TRBD1. Germline values: CDR1 SGHTS, CDR2 YDEGEE. This CDR3 contains 15 residues. Losses at the gene ends were 3 bases for V and 7 bases for J; bases not matched to a gene: 9. The CDR3 DNA reads TGTGCCAGCAGCTCGGACAGGGTTTTCGGGCAGCCCCAGCATTTT. Translated, it gives CASSSDRVFGQPQHF. The entire variable domain, with the rest obtained from reference TRBV5-8 and TRBJ1-5, is as follows: EAGVTQSPTHLIKTRGQQATLRCSPISGHTSVYWYQQALGLGLQFLLWYDEGEERNRGNFPPRFSGRQFPNYSSELNVNALELEDSALYLCASSSDRVFGQPQHFGDGTRLSIL.

The genes are TRBV6-5 and TRBJ1-1; possibly TRBD1 for D (5 bases). The CDR3 is made up of 13 amino acids. The germline CDR1 and CDR2 sequences are MNHEY and SVGAGI. V lost 7 bases and J lost 2, with 11 bases in between. For the CDR3, the DNA is TGTGCCAGCACAAGGGGAATTAACACTGAAGCTTTCTTT. Protein sequence: CASTRGINTEAFF.

The chain carries TRBV19 and TRBJ1-3; D might be TRBD1 (5 bases). From germline, CDR1 is LNHDA and CDR2 SQIVND (reference sequence). This CDR3 comprises 13 residues. The V end lost 8 bases, the J end lost 1 base, and 9 bases lay between the germline ends. The CDR3 nucleotides are TGTGCCAGTTCAGGGCCTTCTGGAAACACCATATATTTT. Residues: CASSGPSGNTIYF. Based on the CDR3 plus reference TRBV19 and TRBJ1-3, the full variable domain is DGGITQSPKYLFRKEGQNVTLSCEQNLNHDAMYWYRQDPGQGLRLIYYSQIVNDFQKGDIAEGYSVSREKKESFPLTVTSAQKNPTAFYLCASSGPSGNTIYFGEGSWLTVV.

This clone was counted a single time. The chain recombines TRBV5-5 with TRBJ2-2; D remains unclear. Germline values: CDR1 SGHKS, CDR2 YYEKEE (reference sequence). Trimming removed 4 bases at V and 2 bases at J, with 12 bases between. The CDR3 is made up of 15 amino acids. The CDR3, as DNA: TGTGCCAGCAGCGTTGACTCCCCCAACACCGGGGAGCTGTTTTTT. The encoded protein is CASSVDSPNTGELFF.

The chain has TRBV12-5 and TRBJ1-2; tentative D call: TRBD1 (5 bases). There are 15 residues in the CDR3. Trimming shortened V by 1 base and J by 4 bases, and 13 bases separated the two germline ends. Germline CDR1 reads LGHNT; CDR2 reads FRNRAP. The CDR3 coding sequence is TGTGCTAGTGGTTTGGGGCAGGGTATAGGCTATGGCTACACCTTC. Translating it yields CASGLGQGIGYGYTF.

This rearrangement joins TRBV28 to TRBJ2-2; tentatively, D is TRBD2 (6 bases). Germline V gene lookup returns CDR1 MDHEN and CDR2 SYDVKM. This CDR3 is built from 17 residues. Trimming took off 1 base at V and 6 bases at J, with 18 bases between the two ends. The CDR3, as DNA: TGTGCCAGCAGTTTATTAAGCGGGCGGCTGGGAGCCGGGGAGCTGTTTTTT. It is translated as CASSLLSGRLGAGELFF.

The rearrangement links TRBV25-1 to TRBJ2-1; 9 bases match TRBD2. The CDR3 is 16 residues long. With V trimmed by 5 bases and J by 4 bases, 9 bases remained unmatched. Germline V gene lookup returns CDR1 MGHDK and CDR2 SYGVNS. The CDR3 reads CASSRSAGGLYNEQFF. The DNA of the CDR3 is TGTGCCAGCAGTAGGTCAGCGGGAGGACTTTACAATGAGCAGTTCTTC. The complete variable domain, with remaining parts taken from reference TRBV25-1 and TRBJ2-1, reads EADIYQTPRYLVIGTGKKITLECSQTMGHDKMYWYQQDPGMELHLIHYSYGVNSTEKGDLSSESTVSRIRTEHFPLTLESARPSHTSQYLCASSRSAGGLYNEQFFGPGTRLTVL.

The sample holds one count of this clone. The chain has TRBV7-2 and TRBJ2-3; D uncertain. V lost 7 bases and J 1 base, leaving 12 bases between the germline ends. Germline V lookup: CDR1 SGHTA, CDR2 FQGNSA. This CDR3 comprises 14 residues. The CDR3 sequence: CASNLAPGTDTQYF. The CDR3 nucleotides are TGTGCCAGCAACCTTGCGCCCGGCACAGATACGCAGTATTTT.

This sequence joins TRBV10-3 and TRBJ2-7; weak D call: TRBD1 (7 bases). V lost 0 bases to trimming and J lost 12 bases, with 18 bases between them. Per germline, CDR1 ENHRY and CDR2 SYGVKD. This CDR3 spans 14 amino acids. The CDR3 DNA is TGTGCCATCAGTGAGTCCTGGAGGGACAGCGGGCTGTACTTC. This translates into CAISESWRDSGLYF.

This sequence joins TRBV25-1 and TRBJ2-1, with TRBD2 identical over 9 bases. Germline lookup yields CDR1 MGHDK and CDR2 SYGVNS. The CDR3 spans 16 residues. Trimming at V came to 2 bases and at J to 2 bases, leaving 4 bases not matched to a gene. The CDR3 protein is CASSEPQRGAYNEQFF. In DNA, the CDR3 is TGTGCCAGCAGTGAACCACAGCGGGGGGCCTACAATGAGCAGTTCTTC.

V usage is TRBV30 and J usage is TRBJ1-5, with D unresolved. The CDR3 extends over 13 amino acids. V was shortened by 3 bases and J by 3 bases, with 9 bases between the two germline ends. Germline V gene sequence: CDR1 GTSNPN, CDR2 SVGIG (reference sequence). DNA for the CDR3: TGTGCCTGGAGCCCATTGATCAATCAGCCCCAGCATTTT. Its protein product is CAWSPLINQPQHF.